Listed here are 24 T cell receptor beta chains from one sample, sequenced in a study of T cells after yellow fever vaccination. In TCRdb, the 5' RACE reads were re-called with MiXCR into one record per CDR3 protein. The data show 100,000 to 150,000 distinct CDR3 sequences, 13% to 15% seen once. Source: CD8+ T cells sorted from PBMCs, taken 5 days after the yellow fever booster vaccination. The receptors were sampled from a man aged 18 to 30 who received the YFV17D yellow fever vaccine.

The V and J genes are TRBV9 and TRBJ1-1; no reliable D call. Germline-derived CDR1 and CDR2 are SGDLS and YYNGEE. V lost 3 bases, J lost 0 bases, and 6 bases lay in between. The CDR3 is 13 residues long. The CDR3 coding sequence is TGTGCCAGCAGCGGGATCATGAACACTGAAGCTTTCTTT. Translating gives CASSGIMNTEAFF. Full variable domain (outside the CDR3, taken from reference TRBV9 and TRBJ1-1): DSGVTQTPKHLITATGQRVTLRCSPRSGDLSVYWYQQSLDQGLQFLIQYYNGEERAKGNILERFSAQQFPDLHSELNLSSLELGDSALYFCASSGIMNTEAFFGQGTRLTVV.

This clonotype was observed a few times. The gene calls are TRBV5-1 and TRBJ2-1; 8 bases are a match to TRBD1. The trim removed 4 bases at V and 9 bases at J, leaving 12 bases unmatched. This CDR3 comprises 15 residues. Germline V gene data show CDR1 as SGHRS and CDR2 as YFSETQ. CDR3 in amino acids: CASSPHGQGLPEQFF. The CDR3 region has the DNA TGCGCCAGCAGCCCCCACGGACAGGGTCTTCCTGAGCAGTTCTTC.

The chain couples TRBV4-3 to TRBJ2-1, with D perhaps TRBD2 (7 bases). The CDR3 totals 12 residues. Germline assignment: CDR1 LGHNA and CDR2 YSLEER. Trimming took off 3 bases at V and 12 bases at J, with 12 bases between the two ends. The CDR3 DNA sequence: TGCGCCAGCAGCCATTCCGGGGGGCCGCAGTTCTTC. This encodes CASSHSGGPQFF.

The chain carries TRBV19 and TRBJ1-1; D not resolved. In germline, CDR1 is LNHDA, CDR2 SQIVND (reference sequence). Trimming pared 3 bases from V and 2 bases from J, leaving 10 bases between. This CDR3 is 14 amino acids long. The CDR3 reads CASSIPTTNTEAFF. In DNA, the CDR3 is TGTGCCAGTAGTATCCCGACGACAAACACTGAAGCTTTCTTT.

The chain links TRBV4-3 to TRBJ2-1; D gene unclear. This CDR3 is 13 amino acids long. The germline V gene has CDR1 LGHNA and CDR2 YSLEER. Trimming pared 0 bases from V and 5 bases from J, leaving 5 bases between. CDR3 region: CASSQDKDNEQFF. The CDR3 coding sequence is TGCGCCAGCAGCCAAGATAAGGACAATGAGCAGTTCTTC.

V is TRBV12-3 or TRBV12-4 and J is TRBJ1-1; D is undetermined. CDR3 length: 13 amino acids. The V end lost 3 bases, the J end lost 5 bases, and 10 bases lay between the germline ends. The CDR3 region has the DNA TGTGCCAGCAGTTTGTGGGCAGAGACTGAAGCTTTCTTT. Residues: CASSLWAETEAFF.

This clonotype occurred a few times. The rearrangement joins TRBV9 to TRBJ2-2; 10 bases are shared with TRBD1. V gave up 3 bases and J gave up 6 bases; unmatched junction bases: 8. The V gene's germline CDR1 is SGDLS and CDR2 YYNGEE. The CDR3 spans 16 residues. The CDR3 loop reads CASSGRGQGKAGELFF. In DNA, the CDR3 is TGTGCCAGCAGCGGGCGGGGACAGGGGAAGGCCGGGGAGCTGTTTTTT.

The V call is TRBV20-1, the J call TRBJ1-2; no definite D call. This CDR3 region has 14 residues. Trimming left V 6 bases short and J 2 bases short, with 16 bases between. Per the germline V gene, CDR1 is DFQATT and CDR2 is SNEGSKA (reference sequence). This chain's CDR3 is CSAGDPGDNYGYTF. The CDR3 DNA is TGCAGTGCGGGAGACCCCGGAGACAACTATGGCTACACCTTC.

This clonotype was counted only a few times. The chain employs TRBV28 and TRBJ1-2; D perhaps matches TRBD1 (6 bases). The CDR3 consists of 13 residues. The germline V gene has CDR1 MDHEN and CDR2 SYDVKM. V lost 6 bases, J lost 3 bases, and 11 bases lay in between. Here the CDR3 DNA reads TGTGCCAGCAGAGGGGACAACTACTATGGCTACACCTTC. It translates to CASRGDNYYGYTF.

In its sample, this clonotype was seen a few times. The CDR3 loop is CASTHGGEETQYF. The CDR3 DNA follows: TGTGCCAGTACCCATGGAGGGGAAGAGACCCAGTACTTC. This rearrangement joins TRBV19 to TRBJ2-5; a possible D gene is TRBD2 (6 bases). The CDR3 runs 13 residues. V was shortened by 7 bases and J by 3 bases, with 12 bases between the two germline ends. Germline CDR1 LNHDA, CDR2 SQIVND (reference sequence).

The gene calls are TRBV29-1 and TRBJ2-2; no definite D call. CDR3 length: 14 amino acids. In germline, CDR1 is SQVTM, CDR2 ANQGSEA. The V and J ends lost 1 base and 6 bases respectively, with 12 bases between them. DNA for the CDR3: TGCAGCGTTGAAGGCCACGATCGGCCCGGGGAGCTGTTTTTT. Amino acid sequence: CSVEGHDRPGELFF.

This clonotype was recorded a few times. This chain joins TRBV15 and TRBJ1-2, with unresolved D. V lost 1 base, J lost 6 bases, and 15 bases lay in between. Per the germline V gene, CDR1 is LNHNV and CDR2 is YYDKDF (reference sequence). This CDR3 region has 15 residues. The CDR3 nucleotides are TGTGCCACCAGCAGAGGACTCCTCAGTGCCAATGGCTACACCTTC. Protein sequence: CATSRGLLSANGYTF.

The CDR3 sequence: CSARLGQGPQHF. The CDR3 DNA reads as TGCAGTGCTAGGTTGGGCCAGGGGCCCCAGCATTTT. V gene TRBV20-1 combines with J gene TRBJ1-5; weak D call: TRBD1 (5 bases). The V end lost 3 bases, the J end lost 9 bases, and 12 bases lay between the germline ends. Germline V gene data show CDR1 as DFQATT and CDR2 as SNEGSKA (reference sequence). This CDR3 comprises 12 residues.

This clonotype showed up many times. The V gene is TRBV2, the J gene TRBJ2-3; D is unclear. Trimming took 4 bases from V and 2 from J, leaving 4 bases between them. Germline V gives CDR1 SNHLY, CDR2 FYNNEI. The CDR3 consists of 12 residues. The CDR3 sequence: CASSVVTDTQYF. The CDR3 region has the DNA TGTGCCAGCAGTGTCGTCACAGATACGCAGTATTTT. Looking up the rest from reference TRBV2 and TRBJ2-3 gives the full variable domain: EPEVTQTPSHQVTQMGQEVILRCVPISNHLYFYWYRQILGQKVEFLVSFYNNEISEKSEIFDDQFSVERPDGSNFTLKIRSTKLEDSAMYFCASSVVTDTQYFGPGTRLTVL.

The chain couples TRBV4-3 to TRBJ1-5; D may be TRBD1 (5 bases). The CDR3 extends over 15 amino acids. V shed 3 bases and J shed 15 bases, with 24 bases lying between them. Germline CDR1 reads LGHNA; CDR2 reads YSLEER. The CDR3 DNA reads as TGCGCCAGCAGCCAGGGAGGACAAGGCCCACCAGCTACGCATTTT. Its protein product is CASSQGGQGPPATHF.

This chain uses TRBV7-9 with TRBJ2-7, with D perhaps TRBD1 or TRBD2 (5 bases each). CDR3 length: 14 residues. Germline-derived CDR1 and CDR2 are SEHNR and FQNEAQ (reference sequence). Trimming shortened V by 5 bases and J by 0 bases, and 11 bases separated the two germline ends. The CDR3 reads CASSRDQSSYEQYF. The CDR3 nucleotides are TGTGCCAGCAGCCGGGACCAAAGCTCCTACGAGCAGTACTTC.

This clonotype was found a few times. The chain carries TRBV7-3 and TRBJ1-3; D call uncertain. The CDR3 covers 14 residues. Trimming cost V 8 bases and J 0 bases, with 11 bases left between them. The germline V gene encodes CDR1 SGHTA and CDR2 FQGTGA. The CDR3 reads CASGDGTSGNTIYF. CDR3 bases: TGTGCCAGCGGCGACGGAACCTCTGGAAACACCATATATTTT.

CDR3 protein: CASMTGEGLIVEQFF. The CDR3 DNA follows: TGTGCCAGCATGACGGGGGAGGGTCTAATAGTTGAGCAGTTCTTC. The rearrangement uses TRBV6-1 and TRBJ2-1; 7 nucleotides agree with TRBD2. The CDR3 has 15 residues. V lost 7 bases to trimming and J lost 9 bases; unmatched junction nucleotides: 15. In germline, CDR1 is MNHNS, CDR2 SASEGT.

This clonotype was observed a few times. This chain uses TRBV6-5 with TRBJ2-5; D perhaps matches TRBD1 (6 bases). This CDR3 comprises 13 residues. The germline V gene has CDR1 MNHEY and CDR2 SVGAGI. Trimming took 10 bases from V and 4 from J, leaving 16 bases between them. The CDR3 DNA reads as TGTGCCACCCTACAGGGTTTAGGAGAGACCCAGTACTTC. This sequence encodes CATLQGLGETQYF.

The chain links TRBV6-1 to TRBJ2-3, with D possibly matching TRBD2 (7 bases). This CDR3 has 17 residues. V dropped 0 bases and J dropped 6 bases, with 19 bases sitting between them. Germline V gene lookup returns CDR1 MNHNS and CDR2 SASEGT. In nucleotides, the CDR3 is TGTGCCAGCAGTGAAGCGAGCTGGGGGGGCGTCGCGGATACGCAGTATTTT. Amino acid sequence: CASSEASWGGVADTQYF.

The chain has TRBV2 and TRBJ2-5; D unclear. This CDR3 spans 12 amino acids. The ends were cut back, 6 bases at V and 9 bases at J, with 14 bases in the middle. CDR1 and CDR2 (germline): SNHLY, FYNNEI. The CDR3 loop reads CASRGRIWAQYF. CDR3 coding DNA: TGTGCCAGCAGAGGCAGGATATGGGCCCAGTACTTC.

The gene calls are TRBV7-9 and TRBJ1-6, with D unclear. The V gene lost 1 base and the J gene lost 0 bases, with 7 bases spanning the gap. This CDR3 spans 16 amino acids. The germline V gene encodes CDR1 SEHNR and CDR2 FQNEAQ (reference sequence). CDR3 sequence (DNA): TGTGCCAGCAGCTTAGGCCGTGACTCCTATAATTCACCCCTCCACTTT. This translates into CASSLGRDSYNSPLHF.

The genes are TRBV12-3 or TRBV12-4 and TRBJ2-7; D is possibly TRBD2 (6 bases). V was cut by 3 bases and J by 4 bases, with 19 bases left in between. The CDR3 loop spans 16 amino acids. CDR3 loop: CASSFPRQRREYEQYF. Written as DNA, the CDR3 is TGTGCCAGCAGTTTCCCTCGACAGAGGAGGGAGTACGAGCAGTACTTC.

The chain employs TRBV6-2 or TRBV6-3 and TRBJ2-7, with unresolved D. This CDR3 has 15 residues. Germline V gene data show CDR1 as MNHEY and CDR2 as SVGEGT. V was cut by 0 bases and J by 2 bases, with 11 bases left in between. CDR3 bases: TGTGCCAGCAGTTACTCGACGCGCTTTACCTACGAGCAGTACGTC. This translates into CASSYSTRFTYEQYV.